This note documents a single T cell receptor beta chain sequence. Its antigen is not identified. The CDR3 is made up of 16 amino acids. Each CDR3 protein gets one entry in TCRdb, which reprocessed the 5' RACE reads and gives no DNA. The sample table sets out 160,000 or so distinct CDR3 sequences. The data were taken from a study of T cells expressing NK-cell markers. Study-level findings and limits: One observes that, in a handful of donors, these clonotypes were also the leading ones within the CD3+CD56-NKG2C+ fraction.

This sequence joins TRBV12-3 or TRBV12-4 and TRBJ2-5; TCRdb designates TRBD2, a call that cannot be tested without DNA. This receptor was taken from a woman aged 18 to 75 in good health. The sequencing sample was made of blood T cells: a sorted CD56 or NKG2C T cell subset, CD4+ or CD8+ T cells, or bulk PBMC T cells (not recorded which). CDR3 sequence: CASSGLAGGLGETQYF.